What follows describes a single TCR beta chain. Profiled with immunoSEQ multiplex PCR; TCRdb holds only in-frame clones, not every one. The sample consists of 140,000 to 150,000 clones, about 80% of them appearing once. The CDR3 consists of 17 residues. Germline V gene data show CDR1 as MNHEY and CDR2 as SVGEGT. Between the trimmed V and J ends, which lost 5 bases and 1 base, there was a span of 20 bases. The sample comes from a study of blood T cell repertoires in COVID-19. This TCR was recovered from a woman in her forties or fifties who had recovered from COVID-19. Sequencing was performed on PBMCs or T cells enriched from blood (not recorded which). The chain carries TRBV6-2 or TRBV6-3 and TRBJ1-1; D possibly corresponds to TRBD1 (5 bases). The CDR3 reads CASSDSWWDKQNTEAFF. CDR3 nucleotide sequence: TGTGCCAGCAGTGACAGTTGGTGGGATAAACAGAACACTGAAGCTTTCTTT.